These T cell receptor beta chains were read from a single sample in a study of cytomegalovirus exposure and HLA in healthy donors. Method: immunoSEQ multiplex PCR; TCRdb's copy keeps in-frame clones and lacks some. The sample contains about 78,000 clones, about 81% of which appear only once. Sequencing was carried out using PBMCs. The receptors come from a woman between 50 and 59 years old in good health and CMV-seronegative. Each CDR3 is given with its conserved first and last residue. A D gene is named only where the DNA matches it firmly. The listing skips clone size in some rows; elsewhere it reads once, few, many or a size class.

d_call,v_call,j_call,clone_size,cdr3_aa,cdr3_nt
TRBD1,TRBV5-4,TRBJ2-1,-,CASSPGGTGYNEQFF,TGTGCCAGCAGCCCGGGCGGGACAGGGTACAATGAGCAGTTCTTC
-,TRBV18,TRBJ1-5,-,CASSREGPDQPQHF,TGTGCCAGCTCACGAGAGGGTCCCGATCAGCCCCAGCATTTT
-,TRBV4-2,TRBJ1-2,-,CASSQGTATNYGYTF,TGTGCCAGCAGCCAAGGTACTGCGACTAACTATGGCTACACCTTC
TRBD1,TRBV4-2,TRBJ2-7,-,CASSLQPGQGTHEQYF,TGTGCCAGCAGCCTACAACCGGGACAGGGGACCCACGAGCAGTACTTC
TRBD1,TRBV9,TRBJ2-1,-,CASSGTGPYNEQFF,TGTGCCAGCAGCGGGACAGGGCCCTACAATGAGCAGTTCTTC
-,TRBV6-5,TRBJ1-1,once,CASSYSNSQNTEAFF,TGTGCCAGCAGTTACTCGAACAGCCAGAACACTGAAGCTTTCTTT
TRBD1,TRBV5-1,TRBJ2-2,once,CASSLGVARQGTTGELFF,TGCGCCAGCAGCTTGGGGGTAGCGAGACAGGGAACCACCGGGGAGCTGTTTTTT
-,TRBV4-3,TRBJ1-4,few,CASSLIAGGEKLFF,TGCGCCAGCAGTTTGATTGCCGGGGGTGAAAAACTGTTTTTT
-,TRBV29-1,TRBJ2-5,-,CSVELESPWAETQYF,TGCAGCGTTGAGCTTGAGAGCCCCTGGGCGGAGACCCAGTACTTC
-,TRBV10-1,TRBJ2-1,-,CASSESPPVKQFF,TGCGCCAGCAGTGAGTCGCCCCCAGTGAAGCAGTTCTTC
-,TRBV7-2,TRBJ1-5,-,CASSLTAINQPQHF,TGTGCCAGCAGCTTGACAGCAATCAATCAGCCCCAGCATTTT
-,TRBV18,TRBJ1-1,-,CASSVRGGTEAFF,TGTGCCAGCTCGGTCAGGGGAGGGACTGAAGCTTTCTTT
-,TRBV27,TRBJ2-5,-,CASSLGVGAPKETQYF,TGTGCCAGCAGTCTAGGGGTGGGGGCCCCTAAAGAGACCCAGTACTTC
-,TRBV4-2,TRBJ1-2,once,CASSQTPGHEYGYTF,TGTGCCAGCAGCCAGACGCCGGGACACGAGTATGGCTACACCTTC
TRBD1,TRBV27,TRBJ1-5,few,CASRRDRGLEPQHF,TGTGCCAGCAGGCGAGACAGGGGTTTGGAGCCCCAGCATTTT
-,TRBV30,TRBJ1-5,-,CAWSVGTGNQPQHF,TGTGCCTGGAGTGTAGGGACTGGGAATCAGCCCCAGCATTTT
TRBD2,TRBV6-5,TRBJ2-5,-,CASSTPGLATEAQYF,TGTGCCAGCAGTACCCCGGGACTAGCGACGGAGGCCCAGTACTTC
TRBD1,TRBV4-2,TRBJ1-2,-,CASSQVTHRGDGYTF,TGTGCCAGCAGCCAAGTTACACACAGGGGAGATGGCTACACCTTC
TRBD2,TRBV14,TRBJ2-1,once,CASSQAWRGFQFF,TGTGCCAGCAGCCAAGCTTGGCGGGGGTTTCAGTTCTTC
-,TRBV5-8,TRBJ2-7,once,CASSPGLGGSLTYEQYF,TGTGCCAGCAGTCCCGGGTTGGGTGGCAGCCTAACCTACGAGCAGTACTTC